This T cell receptor (beta chain) derives from a study of cytomegalovirus exposure and HLA in healthy donors. On the study more broadly: From HLA-typed donors, an early data release held some 91 million unique TCRs.

This clone appeared a few times. Antigen: not known. Germline-derived CDR1 and CDR2 are LNHDA and SQIVND (reference sequence). The CDR3 covers 16 residues. The ends lost 4 bases at V and 0 bases at J; junction bases unmatched: 9. Use of 60 Vbeta and 13 Jbeta primers characterized the PCR. Original analysis: Unique TCR beta chains totaled about 78 million in a later count, with about 11 million of them shared. The assay was immunoSEQ multiplex PCR, and TCRdb's table has in-frame clones only and misses some. V, J and clone size are taken as reported in that table, and D and trimming were inferred from the DNA itself. The sample comprises 200,000 to 250,000 clones, 70% to 85% of which are singletons, and about 1.5% rests with the top ten. Whole-study findings and limits: Previously analyzed data showed that most TCR beta V segments were productive at a frequency of about 87% or about 30%. The CMV antigen specificity of a few CMV-associated chains was confirmed through in vitro analysis.

The chain has TRBV19 and TRBJ2-7, with 7 bases matching TRBD1. The sequenced sample consisted of PBMCs. The sequence was obtained from a man in his fifties or sixties in good health and CMV-seronegative. CDR3 in amino acids: CASSRQGTYFSYEQYF. The CDR3 region has the DNA TGTGCCAGTAGTAGACAGGGAACTTACTTCTCCTACGAGCAGTACTTC.